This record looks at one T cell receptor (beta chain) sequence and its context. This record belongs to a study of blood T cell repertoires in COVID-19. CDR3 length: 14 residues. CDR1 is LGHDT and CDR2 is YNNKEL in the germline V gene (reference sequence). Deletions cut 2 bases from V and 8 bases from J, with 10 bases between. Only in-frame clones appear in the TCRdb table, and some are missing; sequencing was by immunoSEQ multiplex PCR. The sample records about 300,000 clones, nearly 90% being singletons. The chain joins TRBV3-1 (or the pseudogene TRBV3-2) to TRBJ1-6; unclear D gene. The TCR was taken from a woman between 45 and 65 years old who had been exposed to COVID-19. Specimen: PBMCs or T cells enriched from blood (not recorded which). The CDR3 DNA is TGTGCCAGCAGCCAAACGGACGGGGATTCACCCCTCCACTTT. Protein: CASSQTDGDSPLHF.